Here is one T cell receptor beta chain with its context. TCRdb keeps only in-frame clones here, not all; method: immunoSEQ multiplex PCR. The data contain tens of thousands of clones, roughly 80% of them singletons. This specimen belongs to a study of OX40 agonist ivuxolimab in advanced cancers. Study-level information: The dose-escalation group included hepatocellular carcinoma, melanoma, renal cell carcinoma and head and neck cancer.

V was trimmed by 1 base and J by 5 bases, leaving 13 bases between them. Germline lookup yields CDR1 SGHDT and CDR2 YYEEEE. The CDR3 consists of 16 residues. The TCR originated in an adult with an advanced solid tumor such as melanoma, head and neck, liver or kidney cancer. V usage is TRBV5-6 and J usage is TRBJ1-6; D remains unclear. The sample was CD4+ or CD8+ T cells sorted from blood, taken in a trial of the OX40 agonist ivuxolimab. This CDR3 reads CASSLQSPGNNSPLHF. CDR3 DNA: TGTGCCAGCAGCTTGCAATCCCCGGGAAATAATTCACCCCTCCACTTT.